This T cell receptor (beta chain) was retrieved from a study of blood T cell repertoires in COVID-19. Germline V gene lookup returns CDR1 LGHNA and CDR2 YNFKEQ. V shed 0 bases, J shed 8 bases, and the junction held 8 bases outside the gene matches. This CDR3 comprises 16 residues. Sequencing used immunoSEQ multiplex PCR; TCRdb keeps in-frame clones, though not all of them. The sample shows about 63,000 clones, roughly 80% of them seen only once. This clone has a handful of counts. Sequencing was done on a sample of PBMCs or T cells enriched from blood (not recorded which). The chain recombines TRBV4-2 with TRBJ1-4, with TRBD1 matching over 8 bases. The clonotype comes from a middle-aged woman with acute COVID-19. The DNA for the CDR3 is TGTGCCAGCAGCCAAGAGCGGACAGGGAGGGGAGAAAAACTGTTTTTT. This sequence encodes CASSQERTGRGEKLFF.